Listed here is a single TCR beta chain. The antigen is undetermined. These data are taken from a study of identical twins. Broader study findings: Within cord blood, abundant beta clonotypes carried fewer insertions, but memory repertoires showed no such trend. The analysis was cross-sectional rather than longitudinal within donors.

TCRdb analysed the 5' RACE reads with MiXCR anew, one entry per CDR3 protein. Among around 570,000 distinct CDR3 sequences listed, just under 10% were seen once. Trimming cost V 1 base and J 5 bases, with 15 bases left between them. This CDR3 is built from 16 residues. Germline-derived CDR1 and CDR2 are LGHNA and YSLEER. The sample was also linked to a second study, of yellow fever vaccine responses in identical twins.

Material for sequencing was PBMCs. The V call is TRBV4-3, the J call TRBJ2-1, with D tentatively TRBD2 (6 bases). This TCR came from a woman between 18 and 30 years old in good health. The DNA of the CDR3 is TGCGCCAGCAGCCAAGTGGCGGCTAGCGCCGACAATGAGCAGTTCTTC. Translating gives CASSQVAASADNEQFF.